The 32 T cell receptor beta chains in this list originate from one sample, sequenced in a study of T cells in Graves' hyperthyroidism and ophthalmopathy. There were TCR beta CDR3 regions amplified from RNA transcripts. Using the HTBI primer set, a first-round RT-PCR was run on the TCR CDR3. TCRdb re-derived calls from the multiplex PCR reads in MiXCR, one entry per CDR3 protein. The sample holds around 350,000 distinct CDR3 sequences, about 18% seen once. Sequencing used blood. These TCRs come from a woman younger than 35 with Graves' hyperthyroidism.

This clonotype showed up just a few times. The chain employs TRBV30 and TRBJ1-4; D unresolved. Trimming removed 6 bases from V and 4 bases from J, with 9 bases in between. This CDR3 region has 12 residues. CDR1 and CDR2 (germline): GTSNPN, SVGIG (reference sequence). The CDR3, as DNA: TGTGCCTGTAGACGGCGTAATGAAAAACTGTTTTTT. Its translation: CACRRRNEKLFF. Using reference TRBV30 and TRBJ1-4 for the parts outside the CDR3, the full variable domain is SQTIHQWPATLVQPVGSPLSLECTVEGTSNPNLYWYRQAAGRGLQLLFYSVGIGQISSEVPQNLSASRPQDRQFILSSKKLLLSDSGFYLCACRRRNEKLFFGSGTQLSVL.

As to this clonotype: The junction does not match germline at one end; this may be a read error. V and J are TRBV18 and TRBJ2-7; the match to TRBD2 covers 7 bases. The germline CDR1 and CDR2 sequences are KGHSH and LQKENI. The CDR3 covers 17 residues. CDR3 nucleotides: TGTGCCAGCTCCCCACCGGGAGCGGGGTGGAGCTCCTACGAGCAGTACTTC. Translation gives CASSPPGAGWSSYEQYF.

This clonotype has at least ten counts. The CDR3 here is CASSLGPGEQYF. CDR3 nucleotides: TGTGCCAGCAGTTTGGGCCCAGGGGAGCAGTACTTC. The chain couples TRBV12-3 or TRBV12-4 to TRBJ2-7; a weak D match, TRBD1 (5 bases). V lost 3 bases, J lost 7 bases, and 10 bases lay in between. This CDR3 is 12 amino acids long.

This clonotype was observed once. The chain employs TRBV5-5 and TRBJ1-1; no clear D. V was trimmed by 0 bases and J by 5 bases, leaving 11 bases between them. This CDR3 region has 14 residues. Germline CDR1 SGHKS, CDR2 YYEKEE (reference sequence). The CDR3 region has the DNA TGTGCCAGCAGCTTGGCCCTCCAATGGACTGAAGCTTTCTTT. Protein product: CASSLALQWTEAFF.

The table lists this clonotype with a few counts. V is TRBV2 and J is TRBJ2-3; maybe TRBD1 (6 bases). Trimming left V 7 bases short and J 6 bases short, with 11 bases between. Germline-derived CDR1 and CDR2 are SNHLY and FYNNEI. The CDR3 runs 12 residues. The CDR3: CASNQGSDTQYF. The CDR3 DNA is TGTGCCAGCAATCAGGGGAGCGATACGCAGTATTTT.

This chain joins TRBV7-6 and TRBJ1-1; TRBD1 might be the D (6 bases). Trimming took 6 bases from V and 4 from J, leaving 15 bases between them. The germline V gene has CDR1 SGHVS and CDR2 FNYEAQ. This CDR3 has 14 amino acids. DNA for the CDR3: TGTGCCAGCAGTCCTACAGGGTGGAGCACTGAAGCTTTCTTT. It encodes CASSPTGWSTEAFF.

The CDR3 here is CASTLRRENYEQYF. The DNA of the CDR3 is TGTGCCAGCACCCTGAGGAGGGAGAACTACGAGCAGTACTTC. The rearrangement uses TRBV28 and TRBJ2-7; possible D gene TRBD2, 6 bases. The V gene lost 7 bases and the J gene lost 3 bases, with 16 bases spanning the gap. CDR1 is MDHEN, CDR2 SYDVKM, per germline. The CDR3 is 14 residues long.

This clonotype was seen many times. The chain joins TRBV4-2 to TRBJ1-2; D perhaps matches TRBD1 (5 bases). The ends were cut back, 0 bases at V and 10 bases at J, with 18 bases in the middle. There are 15 residues in the CDR3. CDR1 and CDR2 (germline): LGHNA, YNFKEQ. CDR3 DNA sequence: TGTGCCAGCAGCCAAGATCCAAAGACAGCATTTTCCTACACCTTC. It translates to CASSQDPKTAFSYTF.

This clonotype was seen ten or more times. The V and J genes are TRBV6-1 and TRBJ1-1, with D maybe TRBD1 (6 bases). The CDR3 length is 17 residues. CDR1 is MNHNS and CDR2 is SASEGT in the germline V gene. The ends were cut back, 5 bases at V and 5 bases at J, with 24 bases in the middle. The CDR3 is CASSRTGTQDPRTEAFF. The CDR3 DNA reads as TGTGCCAGCAGTAGAACCGGGACACAGGACCCACGTACTGAAGCTTTCTTT.

This clonotype was seen ten or more times. The chain is built from TRBV29-1 and TRBJ1-2; 7 bases are a match to TRBD1. Germline V CDR1 and CDR2: SQVTM, ANQGSEA. This CDR3 is 12 amino acids long. The J segment lost 6 bases and the V segment lost 4 bases, leaving 5 bases of the junction unmatched. CDR3 sequence (DNA): TGCAGCGTTGCCGACAGGGCGGATGGCTACACCTTC. It yields the protein CSVADRADGYTF. The full variable domain, its missing parts supplied by reference TRBV29-1 and TRBJ1-2, is SAVISQKPSRDICQRGTSLTIQCQVDSQVTMMFWYRQQPGQSLTLIATANQGSEATYESGFVIDKFPISRPNLTFSTLTVSNMSPEDSSIYLCSVADRADGYTFGSGTRLTVV.

The table lists this clonotype with many counts. The chain links TRBV5-5 to TRBJ2-3, with D perhaps TRBD2 (5 bases). V was trimmed by 0 bases and J by 6 bases, leaving 17 bases between them. The CDR3 consists of 16 residues. Germline lookup yields CDR1 SGHKS and CDR2 YYEKEE (reference sequence). The CDR3 DNA reads as TGTGCCAGCAGCTTGGACGGGGTGGGCGCTCGGGATACGCAGTATTTT. It specifies CASSLDGVGARDTQYF.

This clonotype was detected many times. The chain employs TRBV28 and TRBJ2-7; no reliable D call. The CDR3 is 17 residues long. Looked up from germline, CDR1 is MDHEN and CDR2 is SYDVKM. Trimming took 4 bases from V and 6 from J, leaving 25 bases between them. In DNA form, the CDR3 reads TGTGCCAGCAGTTCGGTATGGACGGACCAATCCCCACTCGAGCAGTACTTC. Amino acids: CASSSVWTDQSPLEQYF.

This clonotype showed up many times. The V and J genes are TRBV4-2 and TRBJ1-2, with D possibly being TRBD1 (6 bases). Germline V lookup: CDR1 LGHNA, CDR2 YNFKEQ. Trimming pared 2 bases from V and 2 bases from J, leaving 15 bases between. This CDR3 is 16 amino acids long. In nucleotides, the CDR3 is TGTGCCAGCAGCCAAACAGGGTGGGCTGAGAACTATGGCTACACCTTC. Its translation: CASSQTGWAENYGYTF.

This clonotype was detected many times. The chain joins TRBV29-1 to TRBJ1-1; D unresolved. Germline CDR1 SQVTM, CDR2 ANQGSEA. Between the trimmed V and J ends, which lost 6 bases and 5 bases, there was a span of 10 bases. The CDR3 spans 11 residues. The CDR3 sequence is CSVSRRTEAFF. CDR3 DNA: TGCAGCGTGAGTAGGAGGACTGAAGCTTTCTTT.

V gene TRBV20-1 combines with J gene TRBJ2-3; 16 bases agree with TRBD2. CDR1 DFQATT and CDR2 SNEGSKA come from the germline V gene (reference sequence). The V and J ends lost 5 bases and 6 bases, in that order; junction bases with no gene match: 8. This CDR3 is built from 16 residues. The CDR3 sequence is CSADTGTSGGVDTQYF. The CDR3 region has the DNA TGCAGTGCTGACACCGGGACTAGCGGGGGGGTGGATACGCAGTATTTT.

This clonotype was counted ten times or more. The V and J genes are TRBV12-3 or TRBV12-4 and TRBJ2-7; D unclear. The V gene lost 3 bases and the J gene lost 2 bases, with 5 bases spanning the gap. This CDR3 contains 12 residues. The CDR3 spells CASSFAAYEQYF. Written as DNA, the CDR3 is TGTGCCAGCAGTTTCGCGGCCTACGAGCAGTACTTC.

The sample holds many counts of this clonotype. The gene calls are TRBV12-3 or TRBV12-4 and TRBJ2-5; the match to TRBD2 covers 10 bases. This CDR3 comprises 16 residues. Trimming removed 2 bases from V and 1 base from J; junction bases left unmatched: 4. The CDR3 is CASSLWLAGAQETQYF. CDR3 coding DNA: TGTGCCAGCAGTTTATGGCTAGCGGGGGCCCAAGAGACCCAGTACTTC.

Ten or more counts support this clonotype. In DNA, the CDR3 is TGTGCCACCAGCAGAGGCGGACAGGGATCTGGAAACACCATATATTTT. This encodes CATSRGGQGSGNTIYF. The rearrangement uses TRBV15 and TRBJ1-3, with TRBD1 matching 8 bases. With V trimmed by 1 base and J by 1 base, 3 bases remained unmatched. This CDR3 spans 16 amino acids. The germline V gene encodes CDR1 LNHNV and CDR2 YYDKDF (reference sequence).

This clonotype has a count of ten or more. The chain employs TRBV28 and TRBJ1-1; 8 nucleotides agree with TRBD1. The germline CDR1 and CDR2 sequences are MDHEN and SYDVKM. This CDR3 is 15 amino acids long. The J segment lost 5 bases and the V segment lost 6 bases, leaving 11 bases of the junction unmatched. The CDR3 nucleotides are TGTGCCAGCAGGGGACTCACAGGGGGGGGGACTGAAGCTTTCTTT. Protein: CASRGLTGGGTEAFF.

Remarks on this clonotype: A read error may be the cause here, since a much bigger clone is one base away. The genes are TRBV20-1 and TRBJ2-7; 13 bases are a match to TRBD2. Losses at the gene ends were 6 bases for V and 4 bases for J; bases not matched to a gene: 6. This CDR3 contains 14 residues. Germline V gives CDR1 DFQATT, CDR2 SNEGSKA (reference sequence). The CDR3 sequence is CSAPPGLAGYEQYV. The DNA for the CDR3 is TGCAGTGCCCCACCGGGACTAGCGGGGTACGAGCAGTACGTC.

This clonotype was recorded at least ten times. The gene calls are TRBV3-1 and TRBJ2-5, with 12 bases that match TRBD2. The CDR3 loop spans 15 amino acids. Trimming cost V 2 bases and J 5 bases; bases outside gene matches: 3. Germline values: CDR1 LGHDT, CDR2 YNNKEL (reference sequence). CDR3 DNA sequence: TGTGCCAGCAGCCAAACCGGGACTAGCGGGGAGACCCAGTACTTC. This encodes CASSQTGTSGETQYF.

This clonotype was recorded at least ten times. This chain connects TRBV6-1 to TRBJ1-5; a possible D gene is TRBD1 (6 bases). The CDR3 has 13 residues. The germline gives CDR1 MNHNS, CDR2 SASEGT. The V end lost 8 bases, the J end lost 9 bases, and 17 bases lay between the germline ends. The chain's CDR3 is CASSEGVYGPQHF. In nucleotides, the CDR3 is TGTGCCAGCTCCGAGGGGGTGTATGGGCCCCAGCATTTT.

This clonotype was observed a handful of times. J is TRBJ1-5 and V is TRBV28, with 7 bases aligning to TRBD1. The CDR3 has 19 residues. In germline, CDR1 is MDHEN, CDR2 SYDVKM. The junction had 17 bases not matched to a gene; V was cut back by 6 bases and J by 0 bases. CDR3 bases: TGTGCCAGCAGACCCATAATAGGGGGCGCCCGCTATAGCAATCAGCCCCAGCATTTT. Translation: CASRPIIGGARYSNQPQHF.

This clonotype was picked up many times. This chain connects TRBV27 to TRBJ1-2; D ambiguous. Trimming cost V 4 bases and J 2 bases, with 11 bases left between them. In germline, CDR1 is MNHEY, CDR2 SMNVEV (reference sequence). The CDR3 spans 14 residues. The CDR3 DNA sequence: TGTGCCAGCAGTTCCCTTACATCAAACTATGGCTACACCTTC. Its translation: CASSSLTSNYGYTF.

This clonotype was counted at least ten times. V gene TRBV28 combines with J gene TRBJ2-7; no clear D gene. The germline V gene has CDR1 MDHEN and CDR2 SYDVKM. CDR3 size: 14 residues. Trimming shortened V by 1 base and J by 2 bases, and 9 bases separated the two germline ends. CDR3 bases: TGTGCCAGCAGTTTATCACCGCTAACCTACGAGCAGTACTTC. Amino acid sequence: CASSLSPLTYEQYF.

This clonotype was detected many times. The V and J genes are TRBV12-3 or TRBV12-4 and TRBJ2-2, with D tentatively TRBD1 or TRBD2 (6 bases each). The CDR3 has 15 residues. V shed 10 bases and J shed 0 bases, with 15 bases lying between them. This CDR3 is CATSQGLANTGELFF. The DNA for the CDR3 is TGTGCCACCTCACAGGGACTCGCGAACACCGGGGAGCTGTTTTTT.

The chain uses TRBV6-1 and TRBJ1-5; unclear D gene. The germline CDR1 and CDR2 sequences are MNHNS and SASEGT. The CDR3 is 15 amino acids. The V end was cut by 6 bases, the J end by 0 bases, with 12 bases between. CDR3 region: CASRIGIYSNQPQHF. The CDR3, as DNA: TGTGCCAGCAGGATCGGTATTTATAGCAATCAGCCCCAGCATTTT.

Many counts were recorded for this clonotype. This chain connects TRBV7-2 to TRBJ2-7; weak D call: TRBD1 (6 bases). V dropped 8 bases and J dropped 6 bases, with 20 bases sitting between them. Germline V lookup: CDR1 SGHTA, CDR2 FQGNSA. CDR3 length equals 14 residues. CDR3 nucleotides: TGTGCCAGCGGAGAAGTACAGGGTTGGTCCGAGCAGTACTTC. Translation gives CASGEVQGWSEQYF.

This clonotype was found many times. V is TRBV20-1 and J is TRBJ1-1; perhaps TRBD1 as D (5 bases). The CDR3 has 12 residues. CDR1 and CDR2 (germline): DFQATT, SNEGSKA (reference sequence). Between the trimmed V and J ends, which lost 6 bases and 1 base, there was a span of 9 bases. The CDR3 DNA reads as TGCAGTGCCGAGACAGAGAACACTGAAGCTTTCTTT. Its translation: CSAETENTEAFF.

For this clonotype: Likely a read error: the CDR3 ends without its conserved phenylalanine or tryptophan. Because the CDR3's place on the DNA is in doubt, the DNA is left out and the CDR3 is given as listed by TCRdb. The V call is TRBV4-1, the J call TRBJ1-1; the DNA was not used to check the table's D call, TRBD1. Germline-derived CDR1 and CDR2 are MGHRA and YSYEKL. The CDR3 comprises 13 residues, both ends counted. The CDR3 loop is CASRPTGGTEACL.

This clonotype appeared many times. The junction shows a germline mismatch at one end, possibly a read error. This chain joins TRBV5-1 and TRBJ2-4, with D unresolved. The CDR3 has 11 amino acids. In germline, CDR1 is SGHRS, CDR2 YFSETQ. CDR3 sequence: CASRAKNIQYF. For the CDR3, the DNA is TGCGCCAGCAGAGCCAAAAACATTCAATACTTC. The full variable domain, rest sourced from reference TRBV5-1 and TRBJ2-4, is KAGVTQTPRYLIKTRGQQVTLSCSPISGHRSVSWYQQTPGQGLQFLFEYFSETQRNKGNFPGRFSGRQFSNSRSEMNVSTLELGDSALYLCASRAKNIQYFGAGTRLSVL.

This clonotype was detected ten times or more. A much more abundant neighbour one base away suggests this may be a read error. The V and J genes are TRBV24-1 and TRBJ1-5, with TRBD1 matching 7 bases. The CDR3 is 16 residues long. CDR1 is KGHDR and CDR2 is SFDVKD in the germline V gene. The J segment lost 7 bases and the V segment lost 2 bases, leaving 10 bases of the junction unmatched. CDR3 loop: CATSDYCRGDGQPQHF. Here the CDR3 DNA reads TGTGCCACCAGTGATTATTGCAGGGGGGATGGACAGCCCCAGCATTTT.